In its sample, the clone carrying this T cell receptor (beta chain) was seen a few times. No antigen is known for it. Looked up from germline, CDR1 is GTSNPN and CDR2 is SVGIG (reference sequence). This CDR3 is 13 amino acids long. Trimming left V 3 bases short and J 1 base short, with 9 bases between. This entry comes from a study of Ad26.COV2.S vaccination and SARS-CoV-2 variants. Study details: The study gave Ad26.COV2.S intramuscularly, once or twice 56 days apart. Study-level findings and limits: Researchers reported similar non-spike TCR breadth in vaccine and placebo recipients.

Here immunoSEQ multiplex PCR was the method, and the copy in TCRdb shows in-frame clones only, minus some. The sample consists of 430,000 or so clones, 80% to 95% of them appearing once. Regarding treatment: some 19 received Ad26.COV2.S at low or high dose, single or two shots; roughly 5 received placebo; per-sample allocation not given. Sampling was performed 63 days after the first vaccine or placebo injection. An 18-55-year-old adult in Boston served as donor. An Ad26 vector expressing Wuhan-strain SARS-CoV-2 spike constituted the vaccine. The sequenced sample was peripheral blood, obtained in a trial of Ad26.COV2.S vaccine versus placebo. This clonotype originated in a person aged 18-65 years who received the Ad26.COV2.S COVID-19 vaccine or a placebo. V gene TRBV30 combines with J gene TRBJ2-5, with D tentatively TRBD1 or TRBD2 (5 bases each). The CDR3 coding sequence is TGTGCCTGGAGGCGAGGGGTCCAAGAGACCCAGTACTTC. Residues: CAWRRGVQETQYF.